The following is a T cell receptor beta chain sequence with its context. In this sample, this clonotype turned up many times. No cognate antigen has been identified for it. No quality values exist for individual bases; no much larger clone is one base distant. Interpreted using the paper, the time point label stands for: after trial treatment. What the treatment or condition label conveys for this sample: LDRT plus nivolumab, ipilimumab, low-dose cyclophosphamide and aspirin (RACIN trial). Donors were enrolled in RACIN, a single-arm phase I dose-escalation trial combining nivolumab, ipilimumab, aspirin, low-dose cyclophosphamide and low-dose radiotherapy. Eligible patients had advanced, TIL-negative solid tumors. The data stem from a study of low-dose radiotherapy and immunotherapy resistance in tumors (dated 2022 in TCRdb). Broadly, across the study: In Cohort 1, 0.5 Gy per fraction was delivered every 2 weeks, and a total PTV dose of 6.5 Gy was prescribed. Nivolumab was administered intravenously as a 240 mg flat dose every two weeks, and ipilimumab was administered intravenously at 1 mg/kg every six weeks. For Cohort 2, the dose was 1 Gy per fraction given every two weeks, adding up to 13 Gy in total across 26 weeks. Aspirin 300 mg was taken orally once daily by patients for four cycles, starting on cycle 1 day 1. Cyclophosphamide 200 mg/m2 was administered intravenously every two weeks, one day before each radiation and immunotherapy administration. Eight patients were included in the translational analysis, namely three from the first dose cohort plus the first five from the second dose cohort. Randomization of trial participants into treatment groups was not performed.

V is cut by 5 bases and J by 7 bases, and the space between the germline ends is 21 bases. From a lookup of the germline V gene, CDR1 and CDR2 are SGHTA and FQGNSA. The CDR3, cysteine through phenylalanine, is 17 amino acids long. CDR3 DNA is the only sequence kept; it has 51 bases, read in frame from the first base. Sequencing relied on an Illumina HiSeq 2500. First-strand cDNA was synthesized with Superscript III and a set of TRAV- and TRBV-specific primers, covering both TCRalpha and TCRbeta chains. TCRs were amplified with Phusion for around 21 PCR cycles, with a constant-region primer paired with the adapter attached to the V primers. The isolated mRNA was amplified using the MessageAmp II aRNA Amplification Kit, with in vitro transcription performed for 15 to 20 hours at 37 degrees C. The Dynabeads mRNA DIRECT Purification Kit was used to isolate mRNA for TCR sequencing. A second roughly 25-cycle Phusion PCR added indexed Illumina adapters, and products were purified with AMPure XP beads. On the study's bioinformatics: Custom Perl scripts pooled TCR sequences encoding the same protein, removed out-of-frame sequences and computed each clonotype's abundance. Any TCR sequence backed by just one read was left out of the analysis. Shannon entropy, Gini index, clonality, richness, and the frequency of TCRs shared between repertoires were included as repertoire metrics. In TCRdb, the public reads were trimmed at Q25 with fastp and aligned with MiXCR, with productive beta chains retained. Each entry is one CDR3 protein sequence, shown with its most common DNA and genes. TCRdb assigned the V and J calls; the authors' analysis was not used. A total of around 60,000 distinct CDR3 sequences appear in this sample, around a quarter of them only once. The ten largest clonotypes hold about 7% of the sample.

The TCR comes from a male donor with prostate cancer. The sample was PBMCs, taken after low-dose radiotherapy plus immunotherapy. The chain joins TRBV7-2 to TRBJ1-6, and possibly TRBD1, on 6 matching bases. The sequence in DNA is TGTGCCAGCAGCCCCCTCGGGGGCCCCATCCAAAATTCACCCCTCCACTTT. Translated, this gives CASSPLGGPIQNSPLHF.